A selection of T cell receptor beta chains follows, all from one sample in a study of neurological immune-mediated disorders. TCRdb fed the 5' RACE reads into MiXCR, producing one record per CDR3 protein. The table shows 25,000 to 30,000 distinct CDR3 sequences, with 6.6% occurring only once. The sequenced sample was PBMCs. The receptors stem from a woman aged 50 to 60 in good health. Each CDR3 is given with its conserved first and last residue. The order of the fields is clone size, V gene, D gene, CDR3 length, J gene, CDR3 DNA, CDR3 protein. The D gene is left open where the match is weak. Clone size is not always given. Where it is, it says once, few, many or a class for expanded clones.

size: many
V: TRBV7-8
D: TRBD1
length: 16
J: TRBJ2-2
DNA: TGTGCCAGCACAAACCTGGGACAGCAGAACACCGGGGAGCTGTTTTTT
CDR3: CASTNLGQQNTGELFF

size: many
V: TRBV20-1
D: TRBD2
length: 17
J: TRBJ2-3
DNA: TGCAGTGCTAGAGATCCCTTTAGCGGGACTAGCACAGATACGCAGTATTTT
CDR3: CSARDPFSGTSTDTQYF

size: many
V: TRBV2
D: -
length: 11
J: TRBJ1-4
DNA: TGTGCCATCACAGGGAACGAAAAACTGTTTTTT
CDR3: CAITGNEKLFF

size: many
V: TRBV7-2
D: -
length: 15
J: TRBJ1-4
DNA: TGTGCCAGCAGCTTAGCGTCGGTTAAGAATGAAAAACTGTTTTTT
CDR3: CASSLASVKNEKLFF

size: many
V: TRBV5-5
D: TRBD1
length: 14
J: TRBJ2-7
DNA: TGTGCCAGCAGCTTGGCAGGGGGTAATTACGAGCAGTACTTC
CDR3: CASSLAGGNYEQYF

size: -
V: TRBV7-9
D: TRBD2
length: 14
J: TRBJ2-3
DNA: TGTGCCAGCAACAGACTAGCGGGAGCAGATACGCAGTATTTT
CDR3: CASNRLAGADTQYF

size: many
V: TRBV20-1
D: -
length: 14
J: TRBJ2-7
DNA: TGCAGTGCTAGAAATCCGGCAGGGGCCTACGAGCAGTACTTC
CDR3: CSARNPAGAYEQYF

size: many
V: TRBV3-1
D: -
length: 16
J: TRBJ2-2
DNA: TGTGCCAGCAGCCAAGCAAGTGACAGACGCGCCGGGGAGCTGTTTTTT
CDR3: CASSQASDRRAGELFF

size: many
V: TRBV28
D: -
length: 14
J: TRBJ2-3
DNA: TGTGCCAGCAGCTTAGCCCGACTCCCAGATACGCAGTATTTT
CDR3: CASSLARLPDTQYF

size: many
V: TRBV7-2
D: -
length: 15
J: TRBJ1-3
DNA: TGTGCCAGCAGCTTTACGCCCCGATGGGAGGGCACCATATATTTT
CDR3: CASSFTPRWEGTIYF

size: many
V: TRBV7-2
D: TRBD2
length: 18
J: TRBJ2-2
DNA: TGTGCCAGCAGCACAGGGACTAGCGGGAGGGCGATCACCGGGGAGCTGTTTTTT
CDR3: CASSTGTSGRAITGELFF

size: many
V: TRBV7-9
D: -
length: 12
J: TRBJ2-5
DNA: TGTGCCAGCGGATGGTCGGGAGAGACCCAGTACTTC
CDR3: CASGWSGETQYF

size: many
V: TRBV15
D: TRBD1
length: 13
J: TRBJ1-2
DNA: TGTGCCACTTCAGCAGGGGGACTGGATGGCTACACCTTC
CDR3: CATSAGGLDGYTF

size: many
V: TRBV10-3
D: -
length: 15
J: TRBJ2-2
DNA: TGTGCCACCGTTCAGGGATTCGCGAACACCGGGGAGCTGTTTTTT
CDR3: CATVQGFANTGELFF

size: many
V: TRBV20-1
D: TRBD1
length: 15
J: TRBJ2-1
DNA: TGCAGTGCTCCTAGGGACAGTAACTCCTACAATGAGCAGTTCTTC
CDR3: CSAPRDSNSYNEQFF

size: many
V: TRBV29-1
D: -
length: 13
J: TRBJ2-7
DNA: TGCAGCGGGGGGGACCTCCTCGGGTCCGAGCAGTACTTC
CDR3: CSGGDLLGSEQYF

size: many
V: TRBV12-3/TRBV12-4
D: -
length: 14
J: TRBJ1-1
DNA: TGTGCCAGCGACGCCGGGGGGGGTAGCACTGAAGCTTTCTTT
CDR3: CASDAGGGSTEAFF

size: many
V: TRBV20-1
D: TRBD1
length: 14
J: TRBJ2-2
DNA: TGCAGTGCGGCGACAGGGTTTGGGTCCGGGGAGCTGTTTTTT
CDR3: CSAATGFGSGELFF

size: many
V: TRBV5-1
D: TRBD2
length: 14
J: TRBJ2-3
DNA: TGCGCCAGCATGGAAGCGGGGCCCACAGATACGCAGTATTTT
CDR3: CASMEAGPTDTQYF

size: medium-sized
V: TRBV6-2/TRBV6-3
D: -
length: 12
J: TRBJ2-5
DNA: TGTGCCAGCACAGGACAGCAAGAGACCCAGTACTTC
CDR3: CASTGQQETQYF

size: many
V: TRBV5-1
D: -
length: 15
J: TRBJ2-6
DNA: TGCGCCAGCGGACGGGACCTCTCTGGGGCCAACGTCCTGACTTTC
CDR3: CASGRDLSGANVLTF

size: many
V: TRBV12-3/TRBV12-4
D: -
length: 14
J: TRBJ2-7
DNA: TGTGCCAGCAGTTTAGCATCTAGCATCAACGAGCAGTACTTC
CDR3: CASSLASSINEQYF

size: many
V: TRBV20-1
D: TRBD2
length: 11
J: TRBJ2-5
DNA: TGCAGTGCTAGAAAAAGCGGGAGGGCCGATTTC
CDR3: CSARKSGRADF

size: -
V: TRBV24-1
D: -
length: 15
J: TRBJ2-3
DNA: TGTGCCACCAGTGGTCTCGGGGGTAACACAGATACGCAGTATTTT
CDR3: CATSGLGGNTDTQYF

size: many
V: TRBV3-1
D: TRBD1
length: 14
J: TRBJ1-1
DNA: TGTGCCAGCAAACCGCAGGGGGCGCACACTGAAGCTTTCTTT
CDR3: CASKPQGAHTEAFF

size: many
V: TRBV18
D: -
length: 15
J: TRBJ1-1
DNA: TGTGCCAGCTCACCAGCGGCAGTGCCGAACACTGAAGCTTTCTTT
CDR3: CASSPAAVPNTEAFF

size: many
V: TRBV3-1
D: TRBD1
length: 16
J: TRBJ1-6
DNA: TGTGCCAGCAGCCAAGATCGGACAGGGTCAGGTTCACCCCTCCACTTT
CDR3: CASSQDRTGSGSPLHF

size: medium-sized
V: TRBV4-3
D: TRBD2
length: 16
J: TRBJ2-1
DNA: TGCGCCAGCAGCCAAGATATGGCGGGAGGCTACAATGAGCAGTTCTTC
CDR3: CASSQDMAGGYNEQFF

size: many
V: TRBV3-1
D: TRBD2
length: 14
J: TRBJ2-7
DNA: TGTGCCAGCAGCCTTCTAGCGGGAGGGCTTGAGCAGTACTTC
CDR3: CASSLLAGGLEQYF

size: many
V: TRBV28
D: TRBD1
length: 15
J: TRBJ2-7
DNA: TGTGCCAGCAGACAACCGGGACAGGGACCCTACGAGCAGTACTTC
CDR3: CASRQPGQGPYEQYF

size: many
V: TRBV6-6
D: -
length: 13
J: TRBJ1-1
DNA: TGTGCCAGCAACGCCCCTCTGAACACTGAAGCTTTCTTT
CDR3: CASNAPLNTEAFF

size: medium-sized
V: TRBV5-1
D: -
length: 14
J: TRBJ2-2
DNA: TGCGCCAGCAGTCCCGACCTGAACACCGGGGAGCTGTTTTTT
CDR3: CASSPDLNTGELFF

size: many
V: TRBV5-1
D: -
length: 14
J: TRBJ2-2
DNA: TGCGCCAGCAGGGGGCGCGCCGAAGGCGGGGAGCTGTTTTTT
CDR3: CASRGRAEGGELFF

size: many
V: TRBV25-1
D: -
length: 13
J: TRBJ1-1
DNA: TGTGCCAGCAGTTGGGGACGAAACACTGAAGCTTTCTTT
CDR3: CASSWGRNTEAFF

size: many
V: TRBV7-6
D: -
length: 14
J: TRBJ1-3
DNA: TGTGCCAGCAGCTTATTGGCGGCAGGGAGCACCATATATTTT
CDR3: CASSLLAAGSTIYF

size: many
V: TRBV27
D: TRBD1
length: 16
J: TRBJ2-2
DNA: TGTGCCAGCAGAACCGGACAGGCCGCGAACACCGGGGAGCTGTTTTTT
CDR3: CASRTGQAANTGELFF

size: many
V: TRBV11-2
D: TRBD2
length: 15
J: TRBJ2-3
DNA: TGTGCCAGCAGCTTAGAAGGAGCGGGAGCTGATACGCAGTATTTT
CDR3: CASSLEGAGADTQYF

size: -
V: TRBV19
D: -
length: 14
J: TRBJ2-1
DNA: TGTGCCAGTAGTAGGGAGTTTGGCTACAATGAGCAGTTCTTC
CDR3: CASSREFGYNEQFF

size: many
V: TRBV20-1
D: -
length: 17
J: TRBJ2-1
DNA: TGCAGTGCGAAAAACCGACTGGCGGGGATTATCTACAATGAGCAGTTCTTC
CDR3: CSAKNRLAGIIYNEQFF

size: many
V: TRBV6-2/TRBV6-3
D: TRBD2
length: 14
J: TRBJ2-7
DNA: TGTGCCAGCAGTCACGGGACTAGCGGCTACGAGCAGTACTTC
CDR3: CASSHGTSGYEQYF

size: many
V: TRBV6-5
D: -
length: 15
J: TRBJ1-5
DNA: TGTGCCAGCAGTCCCTTGGGGGGGGACAATCAGCCCCAGCATTTT
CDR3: CASSPLGGDNQPQHF